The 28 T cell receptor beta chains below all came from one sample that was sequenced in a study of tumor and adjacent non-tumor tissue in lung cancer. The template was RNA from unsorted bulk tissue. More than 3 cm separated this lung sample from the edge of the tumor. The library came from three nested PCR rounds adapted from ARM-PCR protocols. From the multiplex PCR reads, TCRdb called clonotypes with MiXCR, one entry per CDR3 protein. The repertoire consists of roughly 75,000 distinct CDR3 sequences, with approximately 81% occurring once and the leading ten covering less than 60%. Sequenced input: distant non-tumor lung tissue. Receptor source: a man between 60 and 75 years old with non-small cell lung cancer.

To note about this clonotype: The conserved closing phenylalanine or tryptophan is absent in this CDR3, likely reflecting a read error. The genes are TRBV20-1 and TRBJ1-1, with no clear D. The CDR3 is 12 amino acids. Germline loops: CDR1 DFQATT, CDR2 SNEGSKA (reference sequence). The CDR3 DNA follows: TGCAGTCCCGTAAGGGAGAACACTGATGCTTTCTAT. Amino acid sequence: CSPVRENTDAFY.

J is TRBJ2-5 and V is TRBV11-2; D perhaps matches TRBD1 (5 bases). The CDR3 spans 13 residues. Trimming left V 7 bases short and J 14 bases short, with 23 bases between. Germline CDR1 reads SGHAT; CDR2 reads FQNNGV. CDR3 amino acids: CASISTGEETRYF. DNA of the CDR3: TGTGCCAGCATCTCTACAGGCGAAGAGACCCGATACTTC.

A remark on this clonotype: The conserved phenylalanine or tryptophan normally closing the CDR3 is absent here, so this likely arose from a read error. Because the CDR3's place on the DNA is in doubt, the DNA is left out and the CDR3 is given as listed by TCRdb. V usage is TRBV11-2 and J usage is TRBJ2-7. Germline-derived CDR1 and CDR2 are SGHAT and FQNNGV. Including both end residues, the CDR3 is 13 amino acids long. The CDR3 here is CASSLDTLYEQYL.

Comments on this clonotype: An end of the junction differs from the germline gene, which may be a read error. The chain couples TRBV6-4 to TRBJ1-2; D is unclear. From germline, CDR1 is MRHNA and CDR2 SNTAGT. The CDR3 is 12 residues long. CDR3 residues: CASSDGGAGFTF. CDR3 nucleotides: TGTGCCAGCAGTGACGGTGGAGCTGGCTTCACCTTC.

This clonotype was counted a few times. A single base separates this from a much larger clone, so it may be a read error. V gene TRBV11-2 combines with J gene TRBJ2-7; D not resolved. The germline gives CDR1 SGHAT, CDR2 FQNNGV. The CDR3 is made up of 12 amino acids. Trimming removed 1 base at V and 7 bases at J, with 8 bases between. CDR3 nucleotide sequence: TGTGCCAGCAGCTTAGGTCTGGGTGAGCAGTACTTC. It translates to CASSLGLGEQYF.

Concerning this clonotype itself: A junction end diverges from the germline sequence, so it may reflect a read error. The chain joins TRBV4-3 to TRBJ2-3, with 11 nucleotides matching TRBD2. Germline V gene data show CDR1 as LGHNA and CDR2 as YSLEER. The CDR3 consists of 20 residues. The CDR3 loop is CAGSQDLATSGKTITDTQYF. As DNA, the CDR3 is TGCGCCGGCAGCCAAGATCTGGCGACTAGCGGGAAGACTATCACAGATACGCAGTATTTT.

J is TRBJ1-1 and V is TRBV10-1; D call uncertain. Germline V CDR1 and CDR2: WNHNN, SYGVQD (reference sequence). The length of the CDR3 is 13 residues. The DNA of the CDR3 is TGCATCAGCAGTGAGTCCATGAACACTGAAGCTTTCTTT. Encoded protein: CISSESMNTEAFF.

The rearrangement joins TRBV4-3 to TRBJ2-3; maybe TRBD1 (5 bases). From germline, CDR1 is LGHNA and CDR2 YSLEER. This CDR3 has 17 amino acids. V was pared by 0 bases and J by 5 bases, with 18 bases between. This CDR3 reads CASSQEVAGLRIDTQYF. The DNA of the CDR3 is TGCGCCAGCAGCCAAGAGGTTGCAGGGCTGCGCATAGATACGCAGTATTTT.

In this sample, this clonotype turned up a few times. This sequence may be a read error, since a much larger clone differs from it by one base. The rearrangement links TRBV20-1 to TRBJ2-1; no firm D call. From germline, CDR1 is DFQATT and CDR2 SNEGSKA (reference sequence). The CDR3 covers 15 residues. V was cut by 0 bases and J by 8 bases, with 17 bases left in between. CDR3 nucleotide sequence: TGCAGTGCTAGAGATCAGCAAAACCCCCTTTATGAGCAGTTCTTC. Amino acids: CSARDQQNPLYEQFF.

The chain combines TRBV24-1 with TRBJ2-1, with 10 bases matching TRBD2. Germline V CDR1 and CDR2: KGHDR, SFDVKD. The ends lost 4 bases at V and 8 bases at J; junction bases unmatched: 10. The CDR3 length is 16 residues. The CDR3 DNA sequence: TGTGCCACCAGTGACCCCGGGACTAGCGTTCCCTATGAGCAGTTCTTC. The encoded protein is CATSDPGTSVPYEQFF.

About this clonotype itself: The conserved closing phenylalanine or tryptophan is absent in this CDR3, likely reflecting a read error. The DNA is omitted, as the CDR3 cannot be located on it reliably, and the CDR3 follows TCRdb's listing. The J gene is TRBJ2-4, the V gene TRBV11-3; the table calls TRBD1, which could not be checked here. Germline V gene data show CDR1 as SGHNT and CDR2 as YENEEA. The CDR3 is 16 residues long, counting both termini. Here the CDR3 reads CASSLSGTLTKNIQNI.

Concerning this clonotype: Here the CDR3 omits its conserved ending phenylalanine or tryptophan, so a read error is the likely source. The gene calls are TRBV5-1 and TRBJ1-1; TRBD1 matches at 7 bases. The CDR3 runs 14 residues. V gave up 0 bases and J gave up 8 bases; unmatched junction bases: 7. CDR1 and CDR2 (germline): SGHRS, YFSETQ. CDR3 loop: CASSLAAGGTEAFL. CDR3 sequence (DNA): TGCGCCAGCAGCTTGGCGGCAGGGGGAACCGAAGCTTTCCTT.

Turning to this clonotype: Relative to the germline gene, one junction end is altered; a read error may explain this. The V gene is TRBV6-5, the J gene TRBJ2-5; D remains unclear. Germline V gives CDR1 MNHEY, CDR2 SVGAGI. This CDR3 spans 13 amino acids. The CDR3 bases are TGTGCCAGCCGTGGGCTCTCCCAAGAGATCCAGTACTTT. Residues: CASRGLSQEIQYF.

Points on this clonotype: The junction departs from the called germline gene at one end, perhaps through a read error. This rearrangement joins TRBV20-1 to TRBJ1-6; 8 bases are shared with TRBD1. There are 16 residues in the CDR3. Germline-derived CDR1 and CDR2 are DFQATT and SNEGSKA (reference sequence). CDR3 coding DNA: TGCAGTGCTGAGCGCCTCGGAGACAGGGGTATTTCACCCCTTCACTTT. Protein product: CSAERLGDRGISPLHF.

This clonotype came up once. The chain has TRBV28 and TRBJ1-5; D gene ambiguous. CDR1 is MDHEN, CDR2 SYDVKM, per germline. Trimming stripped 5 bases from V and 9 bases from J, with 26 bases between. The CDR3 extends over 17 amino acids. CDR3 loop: CASSLFYTGKWGRPQHF. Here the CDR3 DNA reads TGTGCCAGCAGTCTATTTTACACGGGGAAATGGGGTCGGCCCCAGCATTTT.

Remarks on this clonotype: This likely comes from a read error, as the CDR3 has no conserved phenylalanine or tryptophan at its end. CDR3 amino acids: CASSSKVSGEAFL. The CDR3, as DNA: TGTGCCAGCAGCTCTAAAGTTAGCGGTGAAGCTTTCCTT. This chain uses TRBV11-2 with TRBJ1-1; D is unresolved. The germline V gene has CDR1 SGHAT and CDR2 FQNNGV. The CDR3 is 13 amino acids. Deletions cut 4 bases from V and 7 bases from J, with 13 bases between.

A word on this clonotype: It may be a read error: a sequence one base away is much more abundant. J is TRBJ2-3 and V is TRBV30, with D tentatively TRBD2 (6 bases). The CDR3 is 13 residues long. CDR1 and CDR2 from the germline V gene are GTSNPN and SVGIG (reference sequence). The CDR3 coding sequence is TGTGTCTGGGAGTTGGGAGGTTTAGGTACGCAGTATTTT. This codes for CVWELGGLGTQYF.

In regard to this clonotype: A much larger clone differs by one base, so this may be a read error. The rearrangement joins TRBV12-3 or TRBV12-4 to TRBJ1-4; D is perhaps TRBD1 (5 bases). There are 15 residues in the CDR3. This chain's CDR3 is CAGSIPMGVHEKMFF. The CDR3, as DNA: TGTGCCGGCAGTATCCCTATGGGGGTTCATGAAAAAATGTTTTTT.

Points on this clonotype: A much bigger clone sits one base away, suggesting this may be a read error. CDR3 sequence (DNA): TGTACCAGCAGCGGGGGGACAGCCAAAGGGGCCTACGAGCAGTACTTC. This codes for CTSSGGTAKGAYEQYF. The chain carries TRBV5-6 and TRBJ2-7, with 9 positions matching TRBD2. The CDR3 has 16 residues. The germline gives CDR1 SGHDT, CDR2 YYEEEE.

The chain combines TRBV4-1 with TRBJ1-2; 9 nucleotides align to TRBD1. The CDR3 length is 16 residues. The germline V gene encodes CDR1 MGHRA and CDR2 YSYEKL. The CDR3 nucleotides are TGCGACAGTAGCCCCGGTGGAACAGGGGGCTACTATGGCTACACCTTC. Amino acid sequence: CDSSPGGTGGYYGYTF.

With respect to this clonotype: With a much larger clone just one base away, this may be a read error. In nucleotides, the CDR3 is TGCAGCGTTGACAGACAAGGAAACATCGGGGAGCTGTTTTTT. Translated: CSVDRQGNIGELFF. The chain carries TRBV29-1 and TRBJ2-2; D is uncertain. Germline V gene lookup returns CDR1 SQVTM and CDR2 ANQGSEA. This CDR3 has 14 amino acids.

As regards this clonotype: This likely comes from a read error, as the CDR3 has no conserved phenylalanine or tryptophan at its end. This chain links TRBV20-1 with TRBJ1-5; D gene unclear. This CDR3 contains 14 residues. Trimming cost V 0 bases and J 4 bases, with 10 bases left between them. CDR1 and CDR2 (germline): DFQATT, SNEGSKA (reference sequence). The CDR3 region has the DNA TGCAGTGCTAGAGAGGGATGGGAGAATCAGCCCCAGCATTAT. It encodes CSAREGWENQPQHY.

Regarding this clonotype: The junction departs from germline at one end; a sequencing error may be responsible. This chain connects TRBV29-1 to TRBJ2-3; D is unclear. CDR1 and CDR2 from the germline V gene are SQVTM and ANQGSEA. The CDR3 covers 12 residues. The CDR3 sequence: CSAHIITDMQYF. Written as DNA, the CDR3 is TGCAGCGCACATATAATCACAGATATGCAGTATTTT.

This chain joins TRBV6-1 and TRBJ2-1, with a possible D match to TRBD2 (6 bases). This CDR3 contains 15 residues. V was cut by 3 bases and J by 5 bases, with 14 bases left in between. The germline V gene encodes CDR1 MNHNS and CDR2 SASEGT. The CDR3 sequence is CASSDTVGGHNEQFF. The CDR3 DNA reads TGTGCCAGCAGTGATACTGTGGGAGGTCACAATGAGCAGTTCTTC.

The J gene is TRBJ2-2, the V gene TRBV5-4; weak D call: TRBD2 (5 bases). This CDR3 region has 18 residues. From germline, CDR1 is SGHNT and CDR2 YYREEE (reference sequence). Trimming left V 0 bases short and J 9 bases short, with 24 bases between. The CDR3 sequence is CASSLDGQRQTNSWELFF. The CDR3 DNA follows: TGTGCCAGCAGCTTGGATGGTCAGCGGCAAACGAACAGCTGGGAGCTGTTTTTT.

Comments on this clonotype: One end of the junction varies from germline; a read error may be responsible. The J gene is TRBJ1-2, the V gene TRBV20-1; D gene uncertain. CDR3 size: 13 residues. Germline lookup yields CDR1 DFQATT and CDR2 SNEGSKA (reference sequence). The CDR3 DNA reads TGCAGTGATAGAGATGCCGGAGGCTATGGCTACACCTTC. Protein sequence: CSDRDAGGYGYTF.

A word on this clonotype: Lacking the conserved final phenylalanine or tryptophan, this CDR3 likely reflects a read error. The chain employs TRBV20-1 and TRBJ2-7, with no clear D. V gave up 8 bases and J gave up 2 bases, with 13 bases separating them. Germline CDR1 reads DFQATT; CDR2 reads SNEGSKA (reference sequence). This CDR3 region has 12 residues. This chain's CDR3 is CSTNAVTYEQYY. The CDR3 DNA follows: TGCAGTACTAATGCGGTCACCTACGAGCAGTACTAC.

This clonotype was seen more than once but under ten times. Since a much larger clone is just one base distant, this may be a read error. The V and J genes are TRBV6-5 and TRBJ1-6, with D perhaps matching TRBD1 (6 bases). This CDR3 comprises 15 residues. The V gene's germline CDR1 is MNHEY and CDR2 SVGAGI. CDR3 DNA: TGTGCCAACAGTTTAACAGGGATTATGGATTCACCCCTCCACTTT. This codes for CANSLTGIMDSPLHF.